This entry is about one T cell receptor (beta chain). Its antigen has not been determined. There are no base qualities to consult, and no much larger clone falls within one base. The immunoSEQ assay was used to generate TCR beta chain sequences from genomic DNA. The authors' analysis ran thus. CDR3 sequences not starting with the conserved framework cysteine at position 104 were manually removed. Clonality was calculated as one minus the normalized Shannon's Diversity Index, with values ranging from 0 (maximal diversity) to 1 (oligoclonal). To check whether a given CDR3 had different frequencies in two samples, for example brain versus blood, chi-squared comparison-of-proportions tests were used. Public clonotypes were identified by searching immuneACCESS, and similarity to known antiviral clonotypes was assessed with the VDJdb browser. This is the immuneACCESS table as TCRdb keeps it, with only in-frame sequences that have V and J called. A part of the clones is gone; compared with another copy, unresolved V genes explain less than half, and the rest is unexplained. The V and J calls and clone size are taken from that table; D and trimming were inferred from the DNA. The sample yields around 100,000 clones; roughly 92% were counted once. The ten largest clonotypes hold about 3.8% of the sample.

This entry belongs to a study of brain T cells in children with intractable seizures (dated by TCRdb to the early 2020s). About the investigation overall: Resected brain tissue from about 53 pediatric epilepsy surgery cases was initially screened for immune gene transcripts with a NanoString immunology panel. Among the approximately 12 selected surgery cases, eight also had pre-surgery blood sequenced, leaving four with brain tissue only.

The full study reports these points: Because pre- and post-surgery blood were sequenced to different depths, clones absent from the pre-surgery sample may reflect undersampling. Viral specificity was inferred only from CDR3 sequence similarity, and patients' HCMV serostatus was unknown.

The germline V gene provides CDR1 MNHEY and CDR2 SVGAGI. The CDR3 covers 15 residues, taking in both the cysteine and the phenylalanine. The read is trimmed to its CDR3 DNA, 45 bases read in frame from base 1. Trimmed from V: 6 bases; trimmed from J: 4 bases; junction bases lacking a gene match: 7. According to the study, the label for this sample's time point signals: resected brain tissue, or blood drawn just prior to surgery. The surgery cases showing the highest brain T cell transcript signatures were chosen for TCR beta chain sequencing of brain tissue and, when available, of blood. Before surgery, patients had received at least one anti-epileptic drug. The TCR-sequenced patients were children whose drug-resistant epilepsy was caused by tuberous sclerosis complex, focal cortical dysplasia, Rasmussen encephalitis or hemimegalencephaly. Blood was drawn right before the epilepsy surgery. The Monarch genomic DNA purification kit was used to extract bulk genomic DNA from unsorted brain tissue and from whole blood.

The receptor was derived from a boy in the first two years of life with hemimegalencephaly and intractable seizures. Sequenced here: peripheral blood, sampled at surgery. The sequence joins TRBV6-5 to TRBJ2-3; the central 10 bases match TRBD1. The DNA sequence is TGTGCCAGCAGCCAGACAGGGGGCCTCGCAGATACGCAGTATTTT. This is translated as CASSQTGGLADTQYF.